This T cell receptor beta chain is drawn from a study of cytomegalovirus exposure and HLA in healthy donors. Overall study: Later, an analysis reported that the 120 or so validation repertoires had used the same platform as the approximately 630 first-cohort repertoires.

It was the approximately 120-subject validation cohort, separate from the roughly 700-subject first cohort, to which the donors belonged. Only in-frame clones appear in the TCRdb table, and some are missing; sequencing was by immunoSEQ multiplex PCR. Here the sample spans about 84,000 clones, around 90% being singletons. The sequence was obtained from a man aged 25 to 40 in good health and CMV-seronegative. Sequencing was done on a sample of PBMCs.

This CDR3 is CASTPQGYYGYTF. The CDR3 DNA reads TGTGCCAGCACCCCTCAGGGCTACTATGGCTACACCTTC. This chain joins TRBV2 and TRBJ1-2, with D possibly being TRBD1 (5 bases). Germline CDR1 and CDR2: SNHLY and FYNNEI. The CDR3 loop spans 13 amino acids. Trimming shortened V by 7 bases and J by 3 bases, and 12 bases separated the two germline ends.